This entry describes one T cell receptor beta chain. The sample is drawn from a study of CD8 T cells in Susac syndrome. TCR beta was sequenced from blood CD8+ and CD4+ T cells. The individuals used as controls were healthy donors who had been matched for both age and sex. Negative isolation was used for CD8+ and CD4+ T cells and FACS enrichment for TEMRA cells. With random hexamers, about 0.45 to 1 ug RNA was reverse transcribed. The authors amplified TCR beta CDR3 across 54 Vbeta and 13 Jbeta using immunoSEQ multiplex PCR. Using its own MiXCR run on the immunoSEQ multiplex PCR reads, TCRdb lists one record per CDR3 protein. The profile shows just under 150,000 distinct CDR3 sequences, roughly 94% of them singletons. Sequenced material: CD4+ T cells from PBMCs. This sequence was found in a human donor in good health.

The CDR3 is CASSPPVSTDTQYF. The CDR3 DNA reads TGTGCCAGCTCACCCCCAGTTAGCACAGATACGCAGTATTTT. This chain joins TRBV18 and TRBJ2-3; D is ambiguous. Germline lookup yields CDR1 KGHSH and CDR2 LQKENI. Trimming took off 3 bases at V and 0 bases at J, with 7 bases between the two ends. This CDR3 spans 14 amino acids.